The 31 T cell receptor beta chains below all came from one sample that was sequenced in a study of cytomegalovirus exposure and HLA in healthy donors. The PCR made use of 60 Vbeta and 13 Jbeta primers. The table came from immunoSEQ multiplex PCR; TCRdb's copy has only in-frame clones and leaves some out. The sample lists about 100,000 clones, 73% occurring once. The source material was PBMCs. These receptors originate from a man aged 40-50 years in good health and CMV-seronegative.

The chain carries TRBV6-1 and TRBJ2-1, with D unresolved. The germline V gene has CDR1 MNHNS and CDR2 SASEGT. Between the trimmed V and J ends, which lost 4 bases and 2 bases, there was a span of 6 bases. This CDR3 region has 13 residues. CDR3 in DNA: TGTGCCAGCAGTGCTATAGCCTACAATGAGCAGTTCTTC. Translation gives CASSAIAYNEQFF.

The chain has TRBV5-1 and TRBJ1-4; TRBD1 is a possible D gene (6 bases). The CDR3 is 15 amino acids. Trimming left V 3 bases short and J 4 bases short, with 13 bases between. The germline CDR1 and CDR2 sequences are SGHRS and YFSETQ. Written as DNA, the CDR3 is TGCGCCAGCAGCTCGACAGGACAGTATAATGAAAAACTGTTTTTT. Translated, it gives CASSSTGQYNEKLFF.

The V gene is TRBV4-2, the J gene TRBJ2-6; 8 bases match TRBD2. Germline CDR1 and CDR2: LGHNA and YNFKEQ. The V segment lost 5 bases and the J segment 10 bases; nucleotides outside the gene matches: 13. This CDR3 contains 16 residues. The CDR3 loop is CASSRVIETSVNVLTF. CDR3 nucleotide sequence: TGTGCCAGCAGCAGGGTCATCGAGACTAGCGTAAACGTCCTGACTTTC.

This clone was seen a single time. The chain's CDR3 is CASSPSGGGGLTYEQYF. The CDR3 nucleotides are TGTGCCAGCAGCCCCTCGGGGGGCGGGGGACTTACCTACGAGCAGTACTTC. V is TRBV7-9 and J is TRBJ2-7, with a weak D call TRBD2 (7 bases). The germline V gene has CDR1 SEHNR and CDR2 FQNEAQ (reference sequence). V lost 5 bases and J 2 bases, leaving 22 bases between the germline ends. CDR3 length: 17 amino acids.

The V gene is TRBV30, the J gene TRBJ2-3; 8 nucleotides agree with TRBD1. Germline CDR1 GTSNPN, CDR2 SVGIG (reference sequence). With V trimmed by 3 bases and J by 2 bases, 7 bases remained unmatched. The CDR3 is made up of 15 amino acids. The CDR3 spells CAWSGTGGSTDTQYF. The CDR3 nucleotides read TGTGCCTGGAGCGGGACAGGAGGATCCACAGATACGCAGTATTTT.

This clone has only a few counts. The DNA is left out, because the CDR3 cannot be placed on it with certainty; the CDR3 is given as TCRdb lists it. The rearrangement uses TRBV4-2 and TRBJ2-7; the table calls TRBD1, which could not be checked here. From germline, CDR1 is LGHNA and CDR2 YNFKEQ. Ends included, the CDR3 has 16 residues. The CDR3 protein is CASSQDSSSGPFEQYF.

This rearrangement joins TRBV6-5 to TRBJ2-1; tentatively, D is TRBD2 (5 bases). The CDR3 totals 15 residues. Germline V gene data show CDR1 as MNHEY and CDR2 as SVGAGI. Trimming removed 0 bases from V and 4 bases from J, with 10 bases in between. CDR3 sequence (DNA): TGTGCCAGCAGTTACTCGTTGGGAGCTTACAATGAGCAGTTCTTC. This codes for CASSYSLGAYNEQFF.

The chain uses TRBV15 and TRBJ1-2, with D perhaps matching TRBD1 (5 bases). V was trimmed by 4 bases and J by 6 bases, leaving 21 bases between them. The CDR3 spans 16 residues. The germline CDR1 and CDR2 sequences are LNHNV and YYDKDF (reference sequence). DNA of the CDR3: TGTGCCACCAGCAAAGGGCCGGGGGTAGGTTTGGATGGCTACACCTTC. The encoded protein is CATSKGPGVGLDGYTF.

This clone occurred a few times. The gene calls are TRBV5-1 and TRBJ2-1; 8 nucleotides line up with TRBD1. The V segment lost 1 base and the J segment 5 bases; nucleotides outside the gene matches: 2. The CDR3 sequence is 14 residues long. The germline gives CDR1 SGHRS, CDR2 YFSETQ. The CDR3 spells CASSLQGADNEQFF. As DNA, the CDR3 is TGCGCCAGCAGCTTGCAGGGGGCCGACAATGAGCAGTTCTTC.

The rearrangement links TRBV5-1 to TRBJ1-1; no clear D gene. The germline gives CDR1 SGHRS, CDR2 YFSETQ. The CDR3 is 14 residues long. With 4 bases removed from V and 1 base from J, the gap between germline ends came to 11 bases. The CDR3 spells CASSKQRRNTEAFF. CDR3 bases: TGCGCCAGCAGCAAACAGAGAAGGAACACTGAAGCTTTCTTT.

The gene calls are TRBV2 and TRBJ1-6, with 7 bases fitting TRBD1. V was clipped by 10 bases and J by 5 bases; unmatched bases: 11. This CDR3 spans 15 amino acids. Germline V gene lookup returns CDR1 SNHLY and CDR2 FYNNEI. The CDR3 here is CATTTGTVDNSPLHF. The CDR3 bases are TGTGCCACCACGACCGGGACAGTAGATAATTCACCCCTCCACTTT.

The chain recombines TRBV19 with TRBJ1-6; D is ambiguous. In germline, CDR1 is LNHDA, CDR2 SQIVND (reference sequence). Trimming removed 6 bases from V and 6 bases from J, with 9 bases in between. This CDR3 has 13 residues. In DNA form, the CDR3 reads TGTGCCAGTAGCAACAGATTTAATTCACCCCTCCACTTT. It encodes CASSNRFNSPLHF.

The chain employs TRBV23-1 and TRBJ1-5; TRBD1 aligns across 7 bases. TRBV23-1 is recorded as an ORF, its role being uncertain. V lost 0 bases, J lost 0 bases, and 8 bases stayed unmatched. The CDR3 extends over 18 amino acids. CDR3 residues: CASSQSPRGIYSNQPQHF. The CDR3 DNA is TGCGCCAGCAGTCAATCGCCCAGGGGGATTTATAGCAATCAGCCCCAGCATTTT.

CDR3 loop: CASSQEGGGLNQPQHF. CDR3 coding DNA: TGCGCCAGCAGCCAAGAGGGAGGCGGGCTCAATCAGCCCCAGCATTTT. The chain uses TRBV4-1 and TRBJ1-5; D is ambiguous. This CDR3 is built from 16 residues. Trimming removed 0 bases from V and 3 bases from J, with 12 bases in between. Germline loops: CDR1 MGHRA, CDR2 YSYEKL.

The chain joins TRBV30 to TRBJ2-5; 8 bases are shared with TRBD1. The end of the DNA aligns better with TRBJ2-7, so the J call may be wrong. The germline CDR1 and CDR2 sequences are GTSNPN and SVGIG (reference sequence). The CDR3 is 13 residues long. Here the CDR3 DNA reads TGTGCCTGGAGCCCCGGGACAGGATACGAGCAGTACTTC. It specifies CAWSPGTGYEQYF.

For the CDR3, the DNA is TGTGCCAGCAGTACCGGGACAGGGCAATGGAACACTGAAGCTTTCTTT. Translation gives CASSTGTGQWNTEAFF. The V gene is TRBV25-1, the J gene TRBJ1-1, with TRBD1 identical over 9 bases. The CDR3 sequence is 16 residues long. V was clipped by 5 bases and J by 1 base; unmatched bases: 8. Germline V gene lookup returns CDR1 MGHDK and CDR2 SYGVNS.

The chain carries TRBV7-2 and TRBJ1-6, with D perhaps matching TRBD1 (5 bases). The V gene lost 4 bases and the J gene lost 7 bases, with 17 bases spanning the gap. CDR3 length: 16 amino acids. Germline-derived CDR1 and CDR2 are SGHTA and FQGNSA. CDR3 loop: CASSSQPGGSNSPLHF. In nucleotides, the CDR3 is TGTGCCAGCAGCTCCCAACCGGGGGGGAGCAATTCACCCCTCCACTTT. Full variable domain (rest looked up from reference TRBV7-2 and TRBJ1-6): GAGVSQSPSNKVTEKGKDVELRCDPISGHTALYWYRQSLGQGLEFLIYFQGNSAPDKSGLPSDRFSAERTGGSVSTLTIQRTQQEDSAVYLCASSSQPGGSNSPLHFGNGTRLTVT.

V usage is TRBV19 and J usage is TRBJ2-7; 10 bases align to TRBD1. Per germline, CDR1 LNHDA and CDR2 SQIVND (reference sequence). This CDR3 has 15 amino acids. Losses at the gene ends were 3 bases for V and 0 bases for J; bases not matched to a gene: 2. The CDR3 bases are TGTGCCAGTAGTATCCGGACAGGGGGCTCCTACGAGCAGTACTTC. This encodes CASSIRTGGSYEQYF.

The rearrangement links TRBV27 to TRBJ1-4, with D possibly matching TRBD1 (6 bases). The CDR3 has 13 amino acids. CDR1 and CDR2 from the germline V gene are MNHEY and SMNVEV (reference sequence). Between the trimmed V and J ends, which lost 5 bases and 6 bases, there was a span of 10 bases. CDR3 in DNA: TGTGCCAGCAGTACCCGGACAGATGAAAAACTGTTTTTT. Its translation: CASSTRTDEKLFF.

The rearrangement joins TRBV30 to TRBJ1-5, with a weak D call TRBD1 (5 bases). This CDR3 is built from 17 residues. Trimming took 5 bases from V and 6 from J, leaving 26 bases between them. The V gene's germline CDR1 is GTSNPN and CDR2 SVGIG (reference sequence). The CDR3 DNA reads TGTGCCTGGGGTATTCGGACAATGGGAGGAAGGAGTCAGCCCCAGCATTTT. It codes for CAWGIRTMGGRSQPQHF.

V and J are TRBV28 and TRBJ1-1; D possibly corresponds to TRBD1 (6 bases). V was trimmed by 5 bases and J by 3 bases, leaving 10 bases between them. The CDR3 loop spans 13 amino acids. Germline assignment: CDR1 MDHEN and CDR2 SYDVKM. Here the CDR3 reads CASSQTGHTEAFF. DNA of the CDR3: TGTGCCAGCAGTCAGACAGGACACACTGAAGCTTTCTTT.

The rearrangement links TRBV27 to TRBJ1-5; 10 positions agree with TRBD1. This CDR3 is built from 14 residues. Germline loops: CDR1 MNHEY, CDR2 SMNVEV (reference sequence). The V and J ends lost 7 bases and 6 bases, in that order; junction bases with no gene match: 6. The CDR3 nucleotides are TGTGCCAGCACCAGGACAGGGGGTAGTCAGCCCCAGCATTTT. Its translation is CASTRTGGSQPQHF.

The chain is built from TRBV5-8 and TRBJ1-2; no firm D call. The germline V gene encodes CDR1 SGHTS and CDR2 YDEGEE. This CDR3 region has 15 residues. The V end was cut by 0 bases, the J end by 2 bases, with 11 bases between. CDR3 region: CASSLAPGRNYGYTF. The CDR3 coding sequence is TGTGCCAGCAGCTTGGCCCCAGGCCGAAACTATGGCTACACCTTC.

The rearrangement joins TRBV10-1 to TRBJ2-7; 7 bases agree with TRBD1. J was trimmed by 7 bases and V by 6 bases; bases with no gene match: 21. This CDR3 has 17 residues. Germline CDR1 WNHNN, CDR2 SYGVQD (reference sequence). The CDR3 sequence: CASREGTVPELLREQYF. The CDR3, as DNA: TGCGCCAGCAGAGAAGGGACAGTACCCGAGCTCCTACGAGAGCAGTACTTC.

The chain employs TRBV4-1 and TRBJ1-6; no definite D call. The CDR3 length is 15 residues. The germline V gene encodes CDR1 MGHRA and CDR2 YSYEKL. V lost 0 bases and J 10 bases, leaving 13 bases between the germline ends. CDR3 coding DNA: TGCGCCAGCAGCCAAGATCCGGCAGGATGGTCACCCCTCCACTTT. Its translation is CASSQDPAGWSPLHF.

The V call is TRBV7-2, the J call TRBJ2-5, with 9 nucleotides matching TRBD1. J gave up 5 bases and V 5 bases, and 6 bases lay outside the gene matches. CDR3 length: 14 residues. Germline V gene sequence: CDR1 SGHTA, CDR2 FQGNSA. The DNA for the CDR3 is TGTGCCAGCAGCCCTACAGGGGGCCGGGAGACCCAGTACTTC. It encodes CASSPTGGRETQYF.

This sequence joins TRBV2 and TRBJ1-2; D unresolved. CDR1 and CDR2 (germline): SNHLY, FYNNEI. The CDR3 runs to 13 residues. The V gene lost 4 bases and the J gene lost 10 bases, with 16 bases spanning the gap. The chain's CDR3 is CASSGGGGISYTF. The DNA of the CDR3 is TGTGCCAGCAGTGGCGGAGGTGGGATTTCCTACACCTTC. Full variable domain (rest looked up from reference TRBV2 and TRBJ1-2): EPEVTQTPSHQVTQMGQEVILRCVPISNHLYFYWYRQILGQKVEFLVSFYNNEISEKSEIFDDQFSVERPDGSNFTLKIRSTKLEDSAMYFCASSGGGGISYTFGSGTRLTVV.

The genes are TRBV4-3 and TRBJ2-3; TRBD2 might be the D (5 bases). Germline-derived CDR1 and CDR2 are LGHNA and YSLEER. The V end lost 0 bases, the J end lost 2 bases, and 9 bases lay between the germline ends. This CDR3 spans 15 amino acids. CDR3 sequence: CASSQDRDYTDTQYF. In DNA form, the CDR3 reads TGCGCCAGCAGCCAAGACAGAGACTACACAGATACGCAGTATTTT.

The CDR3 DNA reads as TGTGCCAGCAGTTTATGGGGGCGGCTAGCGGGAACCTACGAGCAGTACTTC. Amino acids: CASSLWGRLAGTYEQYF. The rearrangement links TRBV27 to TRBJ2-7; 9 bases map to TRBD2. Trimming at V came to 1 base and at J to 2 bases, leaving 9 bases not matched to a gene. There are 17 residues in the CDR3. In germline, CDR1 is MNHEY, CDR2 SMNVEV (reference sequence).

CDR3 sequence reads: CASKRTGSTDTQYF. CDR3 sequence (DNA): TGTGCCAGTAAACGGACAGGGAGCACAGATACGCAGTATTTT. The V gene is TRBV19, the J gene TRBJ2-3, with TRBD1 identical over 8 bases. This CDR3 has 14 amino acids. From germline, CDR1 is LNHDA and CDR2 SQIVND (reference sequence). V lost 7 bases and J lost 0; bases outside the gene matches: 3.

The chain couples TRBV5-1 to TRBJ1-2; 7 nucleotides agree with TRBD1. The CDR3 spans 15 residues. CDR1 is SGHRS and CDR2 is YFSETQ in the germline V gene. V was pared by 4 bases and J by 6 bases, with 12 bases of the junction left unmatched. Here the CDR3 reads CASSTGQILLHGYTF. The CDR3 DNA reads as TGCGCCAGCAGCACGGGACAGATTTTGTTGCATGGCTACACCTTC.